This is a list of T cell receptor beta chains from one sample in a study of blood T cell repertoires in COVID-19. This table comes from immunoSEQ multiplex PCR, and its TCRdb copy is limited to in-frame clones, with some not included. The sample contains more than 300,000 clones, 88% of which appear only once. Sequenced input: PBMCs or T cells enriched from blood (not recorded which). Receptors originate from a woman aged 18-29 years who had recovered from COVID-19. Both conserved end residues are part of each CDR3. D genes are given only for firm matches. Not every row has a clone size; where given, it reads once, few, many or a size class.

v_gene	abundance	d_gene	j_gene	CDR3nt	CDR3aa
TRBV3-1/TRBV3-2	once	.	TRBJ2-7	TGTGCCAGCAGCCAAGCAGCTAGCAGTCATCACGAGCAGTACTTC	CASSQAASSHHEQYF
TRBV25-1	.	.	TRBJ1-2	TGTGCCAGCAGTGAACATGAGGATCATAACTATGGCTACACCTTC	CASSEHEDHNYGYTF
TRBV6-1	.	.	TRBJ2-7	TGTGCCAGCAGTGACCTCTACGAGCAGTACTTC	CASSDLYEQYF
TRBV5-6	.	.	TRBJ1-2	TGTGCCAGCAGCTTGACAGGTGGCTACACCTTC	CASSLTGGYTF
TRBV7-2	.	.	TRBJ1-1	TGTGCCAGCATACAGGGAGAAACTGAAGCTTTCTTT	CASIQGETEAFF
TRBV28	.	.	TRBJ1-3	TGTGCCAGCAGTCCCCACGGGGGTAGGGTATACACCATATATTTT	CASSPHGGRVYTIYF
TRBV5-1	.	.	TRBJ2-7	TGCGCCAGCAGCTTGTTAGGGGCTGTGTACGAGCAGTACTTC	CASSLLGAVYEQYF
TRBV2	.	.	TRBJ2-3	TGTGCGACGGGTAGCGGCCGCACAGATACGCAGTATTTT	CATGSGRTDTQYF
TRBV9	.	.	TRBJ1-5	TGTGCCAGCAGCGTTGAATCGAGTCATCAGCCCCAGCATTTT	CASSVESSHQPQHF
TRBV2	.	.	TRBJ1-5	TGTGCCAGCTCAGGGGATAGCAATCAGCCCCAGCATTTT	CASSGDSNQPQHF
TRBV30	.	TRBD1	TRBJ1-5	TGTGCCTGGAGTGTAGCCAGGGGGAGTTATAGCAATCAGCCCCAGCATTTT	CAWSVARGSYSNQPQHF
TRBV19	.	TRBD2	TRBJ2-1	TGTGCCAGTAGTATTCAGACCGGGACTAGCGGGGGGGCGGCGGACAATGAGCAGTTCTTC	CASSIQTGTSGGAADNEQFF
TRBV3-1/TRBV3-2	.	.	TRBJ2-3	TGTGCCAGCAGCCAACCGGGCACAGATACGCAGTATTTT	CASSQPGTDTQYF
TRBV5-6	.	.	TRBJ2-1	TGTGCCAGCAGCTTCGGGGGTAGCTCCTACAATGAGCAGTTCTTC	CASSFGGSSYNEQFF
TRBV6-4	few	TRBD1	TRBJ1-1	TGTGCCAGCAGGAAGACAGGGTACACTGAAGCTTTCTTT	CASRKTGYTEAFF
TRBV5-4	.	TRBD2	TRBJ2-1	TGTGCCAGCAGCCTACCTCCGGGACTAGCGGGGAATGAGCAGTTCTTC	CASSLPPGLAGNEQFF
TRBV2	.	.	TRBJ1-2	TGTGCCAGCAGCCTGGACAGTGCTTATGGCTACACCTTC	CASSLDSAYGYTF
TRBV7-3	.	TRBD2	TRBJ2-1	TGTGCCAGCGGGCGGGGGAACAATGAGCAGTTCTTC	CASGRGNNEQFF
TRBV2	.	.	TRBJ2-1	TGTGCCAGCAGTTTGGGGCCAAACAATGAGCAGTTCTTC	CASSLGPNNEQFF
TRBV2	.	.	TRBJ1-1	TGTGCCAGCAGGGACCCCATTAGAGGGACTGAAGCTTTCTTT	CASRDPIRGTEAFF
TRBV5-5	.	.	TRBJ1-4	TGTGCCAGCCGACAGGTTAATGAAAAACTGTTTTTT	CASRQVNEKLFF
TRBV11-2	.	TRBD1	TRBJ1-5	TGTGCCAGCAGCTTAGGATACAGGGGCTCAAACCCTTGGAATCAGCCCCAGCATTTT	CASSLGYRGSNPWNQPQHF
TRBV6-5	few	.	TRBJ2-7	TGTGCCAGCAGGGAGACAGGCACCTACGAGCAGTACTTC	CASRETGTYEQYF
TRBV18	.	.	TRBJ2-7	TGTGCCAGCTCACCGGGGAGTGCGGGGTACGAGCAGTACTTC	CASSPGSAGYEQYF
TRBV7-9	.	.	TRBJ1-2	TGTGCCAGCAGCTCGGCGACAGGAGAGAACTATGGCTACACCTTC	CASSSATGENYGYTF
TRBV28	.	TRBD2	TRBJ2-5	TGTGCCAGCAGAACAGAGCGGGGGGGCCGAGAGACCCAGTACTTC	CASRTERGGRETQYF
TRBV7-9	.	.	TRBJ1-1	TGTGCCAGCAGCTTAGCTGCCGCATGGAGCACTGAAGCTTTCTTT	CASSLAAAWSTEAFF
TRBV7-8	few	TRBD1	TRBJ1-4	TGTGCCAGCAGCCGTGGACAGGGAGGAAAACTGTTTTTT	CASSRGQGGKLFF
TRBV11-2	.	TRBD2	TRBJ2-7	TGTGCCAGCAGCCTTCCCCGGGGGGAGGACTACGAGCAGTACTTC	CASSLPRGEDYEQYF
TRBV5-1	.	.	TRBJ2-2	TGCGCCAGCAGCTTGGAGACAGATAACACCGGGGAGCTGTTTTTT	CASSLETDNTGELFF
TRBV7-8	.	.	TRBJ1-2	TGTGCCAGCAGCCCGACAGATTACTATGGCTACACCTTC	CASSPTDYYGYTF
TRBV7-6	.	TRBD2	TRBJ2-7	TGTGCCAGCAGCTTGGGACTAGCGGGGGATTACGAGCAGTACTTC	CASSLGLAGDYEQYF
TRBV5-1	once	TRBD1	TRBJ2-5	TGCGCCAGCAGTCCACCGGGACAGGTTGATCAAGAGACCCAGTACTTC	CASSPPGQVDQETQYF
TRBV19	.	.	TRBJ1-2	TGTGCCAGTAGTATCTCGTCAGGGGAAAGGTATGGCTACACCTTC	CASSISSGERYGYTF
TRBV11-2	once	.	TRBJ2-7	TGTGCCAGCAGCTTATTCTCACAGAGCTCCTACGAGCAGTACTTC	CASSLFSQSSYEQYF
TRBV4-1	.	.	TRBJ1-3	TGCGCCAGCAGCCACCTGACGGGGAGCTCTGGAAACACCATATATTTT	CASSHLTGSSGNTIYF
TRBV6-4	.	.	TRBJ1-6	TGTGCCAGCAGTGTGGAGACAGGAAATTCACCCCTCCACTTT	CASSVETGNSPLHF
TRBV5-5	.	.	TRBJ2-7	TGTGCCAGCAGCTTGGAGGCGGGCACGTACGAGCAGTACTTC	CASSLEAGTYEQYF
TRBV9	.	TRBD1	TRBJ1-6	TGTGCCAGCAGCGGGACAGGGGGCAATAATTCACCCCTCCACTTT	CASSGTGGNNSPLHF
TRBV27	.	.	TRBJ2-7	TGTGCCAGCAGTTTACCGGGTGAATCCTACGAGCAGTACTTC	CASSLPGESYEQYF
TRBV7-9	.	TRBD1	TRBJ1-1	TGTGCCAGCAGCCAGGGGGGACAGGGGCGTCATGAAGCTTTCTTT	CASSQGGQGRHEAFF
TRBV6-5	once	TRBD1	TRBJ2-7	TGTGCCAGCAGCGCAAAGACAGGGGGAATGTACGAGCAGTACTTC	CASSAKTGGMYEQYF
TRBV3-1/TRBV3-2	.	.	TRBJ1-5	TGTGCCAGCAGCCAAGTCCACATGCAGCCCCAGCATTTT	CASSQVHMQPQHF
TRBV24-1	.	.	TRBJ2-5	TGTGCCACCAGTGATCCCACGGAGGGGCACCTTTGGGAGACCCAGTACTTC	CATSDPTEGHLWETQYF
TRBV3-1/TRBV3-2	.	TRBD1	TRBJ2-1	TGTGCCAGCACCGTGGGACAGAGCTCCTACAATGAGCAGTTCTTC	CASTVGQSSYNEQFF
TRBV6-5	.	TRBD1	TRBJ2-7	TGTGCCAGCAGAAGGGACAGGGTAAGCTCCTACGAGCAGTACTTC	CASRRDRVSSYEQYF
TRBV7-2	.	TRBD2	TRBJ2-7	TGTGCCAGCAGCCACGCGGGAGCACTCTACGAGCAGTACTTC	CASSHAGALYEQYF
TRBV9	.	TRBD2	TRBJ2-3	TGTGCCAGCAGCGTAGGCCTAGCGGGGAGGATGGTCACAGATACGCAGTATTTT	CASSVGLAGRMVTDTQYF
TRBV5-1	.	.	TRBJ2-3	TGCGCCAGCAGTTCTGCGGATCCTCTCACAGATACGCAGTATTTT	CASSSADPLTDTQYF
TRBV6-2/TRBV6-3	.	.	TRBJ2-7	TGTGCCAGCAGTTACCCACCCCCGGGACACGGGTACTTC	CASSYPPPGHGYF
TRBV2	.	TRBD1	TRBJ1-6	TGTGCCAGCAGTCCAGGGGGGTTTGTTAATTCACCCCTCCACTTT	CASSPGGFVNSPLHF
TRBV9	once	TRBD2	TRBJ2-5	TGTGCCAGCAGCGTCGCTAGCGGGGGGGTTTTGGAGACCCAGTACTTC	CASSVASGGVLETQYF
TRBV7-2	.	.	TRBJ2-7	TGTGCCAGCAGCTTAGACCCCCGGAGGGAGCAGTACTTC	CASSLDPRREQYF
TRBV6-5	.	TRBD1	TRBJ1-1	TGTGCCAGCACCCTAGACAGGGCTAACACTGAAGCTTTCTTT	CASTLDRANTEAFF
TRBV6-5	.	TRBD1	TRBJ2-7	TGTGCCAGCAGCCAACAGGGGGGCGAGCAGTACTTC	CASSQQGGEQYF
TRBV7-2	.	TRBD1	TRBJ1-1	TGTGCCAGCACCCCCAAGACAGGGGGCTATACTGAAGCTTTCTTT	CASTPKTGGYTEAFF
TRBV4-2	.	.	TRBJ1-2	TGTGCCAGCAGCCAAGTTATGCCCAGGGAGGATTATGGCTACACCTTC	CASSQVMPREDYGYTF
TRBV6-6	.	TRBD1	TRBJ1-1	TGTGCCAGCAGTGACAGGGGAGAGACTGAAGCTTTCTTT	CASSDRGETEAFF
TRBV11-2	.	.	TRBJ2-5	TGTGCCAGCAGCCCTGTCGGGAGACAAGAGACCCAGTACTTC	CASSPVGRQETQYF